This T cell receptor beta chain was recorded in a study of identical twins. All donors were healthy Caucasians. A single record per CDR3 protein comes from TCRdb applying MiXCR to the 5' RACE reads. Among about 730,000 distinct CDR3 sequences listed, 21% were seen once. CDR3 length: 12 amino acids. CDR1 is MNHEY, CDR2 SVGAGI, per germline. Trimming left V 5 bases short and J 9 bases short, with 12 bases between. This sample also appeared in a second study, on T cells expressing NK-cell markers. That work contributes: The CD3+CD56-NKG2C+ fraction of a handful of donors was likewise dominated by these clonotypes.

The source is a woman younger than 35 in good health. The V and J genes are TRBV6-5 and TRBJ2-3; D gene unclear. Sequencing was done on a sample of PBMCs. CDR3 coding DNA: TGTGCCAGCAGTCCGACGAGCTTGACGCAGTATTTT. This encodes CASSPTSLTQYF.